The 2 T cell receptor beta chains below all came from one sample that was sequenced in a study of regulatory T cells in long-lasting Graves disease. Investigators prepared the TCR beta libraries by applying iRepertoire HTBI primers and Arm-PCR of CDR3 regions. MiXCR, applied by TCRdb to the multiplex PCR reads, yields one record per CDR3 protein. The sample includes about 540,000 distinct CDR3 sequences, about 13% of them seen just once. Time point indicated: newly diagnosed GD, antithyroid drugs for less than 3 months. PBMC-derived RNA was used for the TCR library. The same data also contributed to another study, on T cells in Graves' hyperthyroidism and ophthalmopathy.

The source material was peripheral blood mononuclear cells (PBMCs), sampled at new diagnosis, from a patient treated with antithyroid drugs. These TCRs come from a man aged 25-45 years with Graves disease.

This clonotype has only a few counts. The chain employs TRBV18 and TRBJ2-7, with 14 bases matching TRBD2. Germline V gene lookup returns CDR1 KGHSH and CDR2 LQKENI. This CDR3 spans 19 amino acids. V gave up 2 bases and J gave up 7 bases; unmatched junction bases: 16. The CDR3 loop is CASSPNLRTSGRSKDEQYF. Here the CDR3 DNA reads TGTGCCAGCTCACCAAATCTGAGGACTAGCGGGAGGAGCAAAGATGAGCAGTACTTC.

As for this clonotype: An end of the junction differs from the germline gene, which may be a read error. The genes are TRBV27 and TRBJ2-5; D uncertain. The CDR3 consists of 11 residues. Germline CDR1 MNHEY, CDR2 SMNVEV (reference sequence). CDR3 DNA: TGTGCCAGCAGTTTAATCGAGACCCGGTACTTC. It yields the protein CASSLIETRYF.